A selection of T cell receptor beta chains follows, all from one sample in a study of T-cell reconstitution after alpha-beta-depleted transplantation in children. Via MiXCR, TCRdb re-called the PCR reads, giving one row per CDR3 protein. The sample yields about a million distinct CDR3 sequences, 25% to 35% seen once. This sample comprised PBMCs, mostly from graft donor cells, obtained 360 days after TCRalphabeta/CD19-depleted stem cell transplant. Receptors originate from a boy younger than two who had a stem cell transplant for SCID, so the T cells may come from the graft donor. Both conserved end residues are part of each CDR3. D genes are given only for firm matches. Clone sizes are given selectively: once, few, many, or a class where the clone is expanded.

>.|TRBV7-9|TRBJ2-1|few
CASSLRGTAVGQFF
TGTGCCAGCAGCCTTAGGGGGACGGCGGTCGGGCAGTTCTTC
>.|TRBV3-1|TRBJ2-7|.
CASSPPNRGAYEQYF
TGTGCCAGCAGCCCGCCGAATAGAGGGGCCTACGAGCAGTACTTC
>.|TRBV5-6|TRBJ2-4|.
CASSPQPGIAKNIQYF
TGTGCCAGCAGCCCGCAGCCGGGGATAGCCAAAAACATTCAGTACTTC
>.|TRBV6-5|TRBJ2-5|.
CASSYSHSRETQYF
TGTGCCAGCAGTTACTCTCACAGTCGAGAGACCCAGTACTTC
>.|TRBV4-2|TRBJ1-1|.
CASSNGPEAFF
TGTGCCAGCAGCAACGGCCCCGAAGCTTTCTTT
>.|TRBV12-3/TRBV12-4|TRBJ2-2|.
CASRPLGSVPGELFF
TGTGCCAGCAGGCCTCTCGGGAGTGTCCCCGGGGAGCTGTTTTTT
>.|TRBV6-1|TRBJ1-2|.
CASSELTAANYGYTF
TGTGCCAGCAGTGAACTGACGGCGGCTAACTATGGCTACACCTTC
>TRBD1|TRBV12-3/TRBV12-4|TRBJ2-1|few
CASTKARGFSYNEQFF
TGTGCCAGCACCAAAGCCAGGGGGTTCTCCTACAATGAGCAGTTCTTC
>.|TRBV5-5|TRBJ1-5|.
CASSFRESNQPQHF
TGTGCCAGCAGCTTTAGGGAAAGCAATCAGCCCCAGCATTTT
>.|TRBV11-3|TRBJ1-1|.
CASKPRTNTEAFF
TGTGCCAGCAAGCCCAGAACGAACACTGAAGCTTTCTTT
>.|TRBV20-1|TRBJ2-7|.
CSARKAVSYEQYF
TGCAGTGCTAGAAAGGCGGTCTCCTACGAGCAGTACTTC
>.|TRBV20-1|TRBJ1-2|.
CSARPTGLGWYGYTF
TGCAGTGCTAGGCCGACAGGACTTGGATGGTATGGCTACACCTTC
>TRBD2|TRBV25-1|TRBJ2-1|.
CASSELAGAAYNEQFF
TGTGCCAGCAGTGAACTAGCGGGGGCCGCCTACAATGAGCAGTTCTTC
>TRBD1|TRBV6-1|TRBJ1-1|few
CASRKGQANTEAFF
TGTGCCAGCAGGAAGGGACAGGCGAACACTGAAGCTTTCTTT
>.|TRBV12-3/TRBV12-4|TRBJ1-2|few
CATNPSGNYGYTF
TGTGCCACCAACCCTTCAGGGAACTATGGCTACACCTTC
>.|TRBV2|TRBJ2-7|.
CASSQRQVPNEQYF
TGTGCCAGCAGCCAAAGACAGGTTCCGAACGAGCAGTACTTC
>TRBD1|TRBV20-1|TRBJ1-4|.
CSARTGGNEKLFF
TGCAGTGCCCGGACAGGGGGAAATGAAAAACTGTTTTTT
>.|TRBV5-1|TRBJ2-7|few
CASSLEWGALFYEQYF
TGCGCCAGCAGCTTGGAGTGGGGGGCCCTTTTCTACGAGCAGTACTTC
>.|TRBV5-1|TRBJ2-3|.
CASSLEGHHTDTQYF
TGCGCCAGCAGCTTGGAGGGGCACCACACAGATACGCAGTATTTT
>.|TRBV7-3|TRBJ2-2|once
CASSLNSRSGELFF
TGTGCCAGCAGCTTAAACTCTAGATCCGGGGAGCTGTTTTTT
>.|TRBV19|TRBJ2-5|.
CASSIDAEETQYF
TGTGCCAGTAGTATAGATGCCGAGGAGACCCAGTACTTC
>TRBD2|TRBV13|TRBJ2-7|once
CASSRGGTGAREQYF
TGTGCCAGCAGCCGCGGGGGGACGGGGGCGCGCGAGCAGTACTTC
>.|TRBV4-3|TRBJ2-1|.
CASSQIARTKGGKYNEQFF
TGCGCCAGCAGCCAAATTGCAAGGACTAAAGGGGGGAAATACAATGAGCAGTTCTTC
>.|TRBV11-2|TRBJ2-2|many
CASSLLAGHIGELFF
TGTGCCAGCAGCTTATTGGCCGGACACATCGGGGAGCTGTTTTTT